The source of this TCR beta chain is a study of blood T cells in healthy people across ages. Using a J-beta primer mix together with a sample-barcoded 5' primer, a second PCR was run for about 6 to 11 cycles. Each cDNA molecule, via a template-switch adaptor with 12 random nucleotides, was tagged. Samples each returned at least 2.5 million CDR3-containing paired-end reads. A single record per CDR3 protein comes from TCRdb applying MiXCR to the 5' RACE reads. The top ten hold under 50% of the sample, which has more than 700,000 distinct CDR3 sequences, around half seen once. Trimming removed 4 bases at V and 14 bases at J, with 25 bases between. The CDR3 length is 15 residues. Germline V gives CDR1 MGHRA, CDR2 YSYEKL.

The TCR originated in an elderly man in good health. The chain recombines TRBV4-1 with TRBJ2-3; D uncertain. Sequences were obtained from blood. The CDR3 sequence: CASSPTEGRHRYAYF. The CDR3 bases are TGCGCCAGCAGCCCCACGGAAGGCCGGCACAGATACGCGTATTTT.